These 6 T cell receptor beta chains share one sample of origin, sequenced in a study of T cell clonality in common variable immunodeficiency. Profiled with immunoSEQ multiplex PCR; TCRdb holds only in-frame clones, not every one. The sample presents tens of thousands of clones, none singletons. Sequenced input: peripheral blood mononuclear cells. The receptor source for this set is a person between 18 and 69 years old in good health.

There are many counts of this clone. The DNA read from the CDR3 is TGTGCCATCAGTGAGTCGATGGTACAGGATACG. Translation: CAISESMVQDT. The whole CDR3 region reads CAISESMVQDTQYF. The gene calls are TRBV10-3 and TRBJ2-3, with D uncertain. Sequencing ends 3 residues short of the CDR3 end; the germline J gene provides the rest. The CDR3 runs 14 residues. Trimming removed 0 bases at V and 6 bases at J, with 10 bases between. The germline V gene has CDR1 ENHRY and CDR2 SYGVKD.

This clone was observed many times. The CDR3 end is not reached by the read, which stops 3 residues before it; the germline J gene fills it in. The chain recombines TRBV10-3 with TRBJ1-1; D unresolved. The V gene lost 4 bases and the J gene lost 7 bases, with 10 bases spanning the gap. This CDR3 has 12 amino acids. Germline V lookup: CDR1 ENHRY, CDR2 SYGVKD. The CDR3 loop is CAISGGTFEAFF. CDR3 DNA (partial): TGTGCCATCAGTGGTGGTACTTTTGAA.

This clone was found many times. Read data end 3 residues before the CDR3 end; the end is taken from the germline J gene. The chain carries TRBV5-4 and TRBJ2-7; D is possibly TRBD1 (6 bases). From germline, CDR1 is SGHNT and CDR2 YYREEE (reference sequence). Trimming stripped 5 bases from V and 6 bases from J, with 12 bases between. CDR3 length: 12 residues. CDR3 region: CASRVQGSEQYF. The CDR3 bases that were read are TGTGCCAGCAGGGTACAGGGTAGCGAG.

This clone was counted ten times or more. The read gets to within 3 residues of the CDR3 end, and the germline J gene fills in the rest. The chain has TRBV13 and TRBJ1-1; TRBD1 is a possible D gene (6 bases). The germline CDR1 and CDR2 sequences are PRHDT and FYEKMQ (reference sequence). The CDR3 is 12 amino acids. This CDR3 is CASSLALGGAFF. The sequenced part of the CDR3 DNA is TGTGCCAGCAGCTTAGCATTAGGGGGA.

At least ten counts were recorded for this clone. The CDR3 end lies 3 residues beyond the end of the read and is filled in from the germline J gene. The rearrangement links TRBV6-1 to TRBJ1-5; weak D call: TRBD1 (6 bases). This CDR3 is 15 amino acids long. Trimming shortened V by 2 bases and J by 6 bases, and 14 bases separated the two germline ends. Germline V CDR1 and CDR2: MNHNS, SASEGT. CDR3 DNA, as far as it was read: TGTGCCAGCAGTGAATCTCCGGGACACACTCAGCCC. Amino acid sequence: CASSESPGHTQP. The whole CDR3 sequence is CASSESPGHTQPQHF.

Ten or more counts support this clone. Read data end 3 residues before the CDR3 end; the end is taken from the germline J gene. This chain joins TRBV28 and TRBJ2-2; the match to TRBD1 covers 7 bases. Germline V gene lookup returns CDR1 MDHEN and CDR2 SYDVKM. After removal of 6 bases from V and 0 bases from J, the junction contained 7 bases not matched to a gene. The CDR3 covers 16 residues. The DNA read from the CDR3 is TGTGCCAGCAGGCGACAGGGCTTTGCGAACACCGGGGAG. The encoded protein is CASRRQGFANTGE. The entire CDR3 sequence reads CASRRQGFANTGELFF.